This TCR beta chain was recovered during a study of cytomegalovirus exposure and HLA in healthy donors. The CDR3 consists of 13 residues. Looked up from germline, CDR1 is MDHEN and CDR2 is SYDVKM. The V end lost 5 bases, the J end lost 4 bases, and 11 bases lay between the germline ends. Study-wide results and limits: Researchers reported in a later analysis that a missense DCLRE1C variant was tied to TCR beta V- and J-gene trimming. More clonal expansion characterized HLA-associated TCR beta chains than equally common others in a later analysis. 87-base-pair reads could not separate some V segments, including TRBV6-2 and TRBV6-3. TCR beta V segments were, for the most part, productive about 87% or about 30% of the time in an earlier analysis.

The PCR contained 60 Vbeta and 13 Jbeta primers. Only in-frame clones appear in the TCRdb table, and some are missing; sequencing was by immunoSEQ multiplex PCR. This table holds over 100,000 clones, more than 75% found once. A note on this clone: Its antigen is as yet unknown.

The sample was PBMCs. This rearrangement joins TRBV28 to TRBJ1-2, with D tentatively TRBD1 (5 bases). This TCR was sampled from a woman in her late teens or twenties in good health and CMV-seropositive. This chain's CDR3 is CASSPGDVYGYTF. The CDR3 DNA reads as TGTGCCAGCAGTCCGGGGGACGTCTATGGCTACACCTTC.